Below, 32 T cell receptor beta chains from the same sample are listed, as sequenced in a study of breast tumors, draining lymph nodes, adjacent tissues. One entry per CDR3 protein, called by TCRdb with MiXCR from the multiplex PCR reads. The data show 100,000 or so distinct CDR3 sequences, around 20% seen once. Breast cancer patients provided tissue from their axillary draining lymph nodes. Sequences were obtained from axillary lymph node tissue. All receptors derive from a female donor with breast cancer. Some clones in this sample may be carry-over from other donors' samples.

This clonotype was found many times. This sequence joins TRBV20-1 and TRBJ2-5; possibly TRBD2 for D (6 bases). In germline, CDR1 is DFQATT, CDR2 SNEGSKA (reference sequence). The V end was cut by 0 bases, the J end by 5 bases, with 19 bases between. There are 16 residues in the CDR3. CDR3 sequence (DNA): TGCAGTGCTAGAGACGCCTCCGGGGAAGGAGGGGAGACCCAGTACTTC. This translates into CSARDASGEGGETQYF.

This clonotype occurred a few times. A single base separates this from a much larger clone, so it may be a read error. This chain links TRBV6-5 with TRBJ1-3; weak D call: TRBD1 (5 bases). In germline, CDR1 is MNHEY, CDR2 SVGAGI. The CDR3 has 15 amino acids. The CDR3 is CACSYSRGSGNTIYF. As DNA, the CDR3 is TGTGCCTGCAGTTACTCCCGGGGGTCAGGAAACACCATATATTTT.

This clonotype came up many times. This chain uses TRBV5-6 with TRBJ2-7; 10 bases line up with TRBD1. CDR3 length: 13 amino acids. In germline, CDR1 is SGHDT, CDR2 YYEEEE. The trim removed 6 bases at V and 3 bases at J, leaving 3 bases unmatched. The DNA of the CDR3 is TGTGCCAGCACGGGACAGGGGAACTACGAGCAGTACTTC. It translates to CASTGQGNYEQYF.

The sample holds many counts of this clonotype. The V gene is TRBV5-1, the J gene TRBJ2-5, with 8 bases identical to TRBD1. This CDR3 has 15 residues. Germline CDR1 is SGHRS and CDR2 is YFSETQ. V lost 2 bases, J lost 4 bases, and 7 bases stayed unmatched. CDR3 nucleotide sequence: TGCGCCAGCAGCTTCTTGACAGGGGTAGGAGAGACCCAGTACTTC. This codes for CASSFLTGVGETQYF. The full variable domain, with the rest looked up from reference TRBV5-1 and TRBJ2-5, is KAGVTQTPRYLIKTRGQQVTLSCSPISGHRSVSWYQQTPGQGLQFLFEYFSETQRNKGNFPGRFSGRQFSNSRSEMNVSTLELGDSALYLCASSFLTGVGETQYFGPGTRLLVL.

This clonotype has at least ten counts. This chain joins TRBV5-6 and TRBJ2-5; D is unresolved. The germline V gene has CDR1 SGHDT and CDR2 YYEEEE. CDR3 length: 13 residues. V was clipped by 2 bases and J by 4 bases, with 9 bases between them. The CDR3 nucleotides read TGTGCCAGCAGCTTCTGGGAAAGAGAGACCCAGTACTTC. This sequence encodes CASSFWERETQYF.

This clonotype was observed at least ten times. V is TRBV5-6 and J is TRBJ1-5; the D gene is possibly TRBD1 (5 bases). This CDR3 contains 13 residues. CDR1 and CDR2 from the germline V gene are SGHDT and YYEEEE. V was clipped by 1 base and J by 10 bases, with 12 bases between them. The CDR3 region is CASSLSGTSPQHF. The CDR3 DNA is TGTGCCAGCAGCTTGTCAGGGACCAGCCCCCAGCATTTT. The whole variable domain, remainder taken from reference TRBV5-6 and TRBJ1-5, is DAGVTQSPTHLIKTRGQQVTLRCSPKSGHDTVSWYQQALGQGPQFIFQYYEEEERQRGNFPDRFSGHQFPNYSSELNVNALLLGDSALYLCASSLSGTSPQHFGDGTRLSIL.

This clonotype has at least ten counts. V gene TRBV5-8 combines with J gene TRBJ1-5; D uncertain. The germline V and J ends were trimmed by 4 bases and 4 bases, with 6 bases remaining between them. Germline loops: CDR1 SGHTS, CDR2 YDEGEE. This CDR3 region has 12 residues. This CDR3 reads CASSRINQPQHF. In nucleotides, the CDR3 is TGTGCCAGCAGCCGGATTAATCAGCCCCAGCATTTT. Full variable domain (outside the CDR3, taken from reference TRBV5-8 and TRBJ1-5): EAGVTQSPTHLIKTRGQQATLRCSPISGHTSVYWYQQALGLGLQFLLWYDEGEERNRGNFPPRFSGRQFPNYSSELNVNALELEDSALYLCASSRINQPQHFGDGTRLSIL.

This clonotype was observed a few times. The rearrangement joins TRBV18 to TRBJ2-3; no firm D call. Germline CDR1 reads KGHSH; CDR2 reads LQKENI. V was pared by 5 bases and J by 0 bases, with 9 bases between. This CDR3 has 14 amino acids. The CDR3 spells CASSRVLSTDTQYF. In DNA form, the CDR3 reads TGTGCCAGCTCAAGGGTTCTCAGCACAGATACGCAGTATTTT.

There are many counts of this clonotype. The genes are TRBV5-1 and TRBJ2-7; D ambiguous. V lost 4 bases, J lost 4 bases, and 9 bases lay in between. Germline V CDR1 and CDR2: SGHRS, YFSETQ. This CDR3 has 12 residues. For the CDR3, the DNA is TGCGCCAGCAGCCCGAACTTTTACGAGCAGTACTTC. As protein: CASSPNFYEQYF.

This clonotype appeared many times. The chain recombines TRBV7-9 with TRBJ1-4, with 7 bases lining up with TRBD1. The germline gives CDR1 SEHNR, CDR2 FQNEAQ (reference sequence). This CDR3 contains 15 residues. The junction had 6 bases not matched to a gene; V was cut back by 2 bases and J by 6 bases. For the CDR3, the DNA is TGTGCCAGCAGCTTACAGGGGGGAGGGGATGAAAAACTGTTTTTT. Encoded protein: CASSLQGGGDEKLFF.

This chain uses TRBV27 with TRBJ1-5; D uncertain. With 8 bases removed from V and 5 bases from J, the gap between germline ends came to 13 bases. The CDR3 consists of 13 residues. Germline values: CDR1 MNHEY, CDR2 SMNVEV (reference sequence). The CDR3 reads CASGYAGYQPQHF. The CDR3 DNA follows: TGTGCCAGCGGGTACGCGGGTTATCAGCCCCAGCATTTT.

This clonotype was found many times. V is TRBV13 and J is TRBJ2-5; D is perhaps TRBD2 (6 bases). V dropped 2 bases and J dropped 4 bases, with 14 bases sitting between them. There are 15 residues in the CDR3. Germline V lookup: CDR1 PRHDT, CDR2 FYEKMQ (reference sequence). CDR3 nucleotides: TGTGCCAGCAGCTTAAGGGCGGACGGGGGAGAGACCCAGTACTTC. It specifies CASSLRADGGETQYF. Full variable domain (rest looked up from reference TRBV13 and TRBJ2-5): AAGVIQSPRHLIKEKRETATLKCYPIPRHDTVYWYQQGPGQDPQFLISFYEKMQSDKGSIPDRFSAQQFSDYHSELNMSSLELGDSALYFCASSLRADGGETQYFGPGTRLLVL.

In its sample, this clonotype was seen many times. The V and J genes are TRBV20-1 and TRBJ1-5; D not certain. The CDR3 runs to 12 residues. Germline CDR1 and CDR2: DFQATT and SNEGSKA (reference sequence). With 3 bases removed from V and 3 bases from J, the gap between germline ends came to 6 bases. CDR3 in amino acids: CSASGFNQPQHF. CDR3 nucleotide sequence: TGCAGTGCTAGTGGGTTCAATCAGCCCCAGCATTTT.

This clonotype was detected many times. The chain combines TRBV10-3 with TRBJ2-7, with TRBD2 matching over 9 bases. The V gene's germline CDR1 is ENHRY and CDR2 SYGVKD. The length of the CDR3 is 16 residues. The J segment lost 3 bases and the V segment lost 0 bases, leaving 6 bases of the junction unmatched. In DNA form, the CDR3 reads TGTGCCATCAGTGAGTCGGTAGCGGGAGATGGCTACGAGCAGTACTTC. Translation gives CAISESVAGDGYEQYF.

This clonotype was observed at least ten times. J is TRBJ2-1 and V is TRBV6-1; D is unclear. The germline CDR1 and CDR2 sequences are MNHNS and SASEGT. V lost 3 bases, J lost 4 bases, and 10 bases lay in between. The CDR3 extends over 14 amino acids. CDR3 sequence (DNA): TGTGCCAGCAGTGAGTGGGCAGCTTACAATGAGCAGTTCTTC. Protein: CASSEWAAYNEQFF.

The sample holds many counts of this clonotype. The chain employs TRBV6-1 and TRBJ2-1; 10 positions agree with TRBD2. There are 17 residues in the CDR3. Germline V gene data show CDR1 as MNHNS and CDR2 as SASEGT. Trimming removed 2 bases from V and 6 bases from J; junction bases left unmatched: 10. The CDR3 DNA follows: TGTGCCAGCAGTGAATGGGCTAGCGGGGGTCGTGGCAATGAGCAGTTCTTC. This encodes CASSEWASGGRGNEQFF.

This clonotype has a single count. A read error may be the cause here, since a much bigger clone is one base away. This chain links TRBV12-3 or TRBV12-4 with TRBJ1-3; D may be TRBD1 (6 bases). The CDR3 has 15 amino acids. CDR3 sequence: CASSSTGSGGNTMYF. CDR3 nucleotide sequence: TGTGCCAGCAGTTCCACAGGGTCGGGTGGAAACACCATGTATTTT.

On this clonotype itself: A junction end diverges from the germline sequence, so it may reflect a read error. The chain couples TRBV7-7 to TRBJ1-6; weak D call: TRBD1 (6 bases). This CDR3 contains 14 residues. Germline V lookup: CDR1 SSHAT, CDR2 FNYEAQ (reference sequence). CDR3 nucleotides: TGTGCTAGCAGCCTAGACGGGGGCTCTTCACCCCTCCACTTT. Residues: CASSLDGGSSPLHF.

This clonotype was detected many times. This chain connects TRBV7-3 to TRBJ2-3; D not resolved. The CDR3 runs to 16 residues. Trimming removed 5 bases at V and 4 bases at J, with 19 bases between. Germline CDR1 SGHTA, CDR2 FQGTGA. The CDR3 protein is CASSIRGSLTADTQYF. CDR3 sequence (DNA): TGTGCCAGCAGCATAAGAGGTTCACTAACTGCAGATACGCAGTATTTT. The whole variable domain, filled in from reference TRBV7-3 and TRBJ2-3, reads GAGVSQTPSNKVTEKGKYVELRCDPISGHTALYWYRQSLGQGPEFLIYFQGTGAADDSGLPNDRFFAVRPEGSVSTLKIQRTERGDSAVYLCASSIRGSLTADTQYFGPGTRLTVL.

In regard to this clonotype: One junction end disagrees with the germline gene, perhaps due to a read error. V gene TRBV20-1 combines with J gene TRBJ2-5; no reliable D call. Germline CDR1 DFQATT, CDR2 SNEGSKA (reference sequence). This CDR3 spans 14 amino acids. CDR3 DNA sequence: TGCAGTGCTAGAACGTTGCTACTGCAAGAGTCCCAGTACTTC. Translated: CSARTLLLQESQYF.

The sample holds many counts of this clonotype. The CDR3: CSARDASGSYEQYF. CDR3 sequence (DNA): TGCAGTGCTAGAGATGCTAGCGGGAGTTACGAGCAGTACTTC. The chain has TRBV20-1 and TRBJ2-7, with TRBD2 identical over 10 bases. With 0 bases clipped from V and 4 bases from J, the junction kept 3 bases outside the gene matches. Per germline, CDR1 DFQATT and CDR2 SNEGSKA (reference sequence). This CDR3 has 14 amino acids.

Of note for this clonotype: This may stem from a read error, because a much larger clone lies one nucleotide away. V and J are TRBV4-1 and TRBJ2-1; D ambiguous. This CDR3 region has 12 residues. The V gene's germline CDR1 is MGHRA and CDR2 YSYEKL. V was trimmed by 4 bases and J by 9 bases, leaving 10 bases between them. The CDR3 region is CASSPYLGEQFF. The DNA of the CDR3 is TGCGCCAGCAGCCCTTACTTGGGTGAGCAGTTCTTC.

This clonotype was picked up many times. This chain connects TRBV9 to TRBJ1-2; unclear D gene. The length of the CDR3 is 15 residues. The ends were cut back, 1 base at V and 2 bases at J, with 12 bases in the middle. Germline V gene data show CDR1 as SGDLS and CDR2 as YYNGEE. The CDR3 reads CASSVSRVKNYGYTF. In DNA form, the CDR3 reads TGTGCCAGCAGCGTATCCCGAGTTAAGAACTATGGCTACACCTTC.

The table lists this clonotype with many counts. The chain is built from TRBV19 and TRBJ1-2; 8 bases align to TRBD1. The CDR3 extends over 14 amino acids. From germline, CDR1 is LNHDA and CDR2 SQIVND (reference sequence). The V segment lost 4 bases and the J segment 2 bases; nucleotides outside the gene matches: 3. The CDR3, as DNA: TGTGCCAGTAGTACAGGGGGCGCGAACTATGGCTACACCTTC. Its translation is CASSTGGANYGYTF.

This clonotype was recorded at least ten times. V usage is TRBV7-9 and J usage is TRBJ2-5; D might be TRBD1 (5 bases). Looked up from germline, CDR1 is SEHNR and CDR2 is FQNEAQ (reference sequence). This CDR3 spans 16 amino acids. V was pared by 0 bases and J by 5 bases, with 16 bases between. CDR3 nucleotides: TGTGCCAGCAGCTTAGCAGGGGCCCTAAGTTGGGAGACCCAGTACTTC. Translation gives CASSLAGALSWETQYF.

This clonotype has ten or more counts. In DNA, the CDR3 is TGTGCCAGCAGCTTAGATAATCAGGATGGCTACACCTTC. It codes for CASSLDNQDGYTF. The chain joins TRBV7-6 to TRBJ1-2; no reliable D call. This CDR3 region has 13 residues. The germline V gene encodes CDR1 SGHVS and CDR2 FNYEAQ. V was trimmed by 1 base and J by 6 bases, leaving 9 bases between them.

Concerning this clonotype: One base away lies a much larger clone, so this may be a sequencing read error. V is TRBV6-5 and J is TRBJ2-7, with 7 nucleotides matching TRBD2. CDR3 length equals 15 residues. In germline, CDR1 is MNHEY, CDR2 SVGAGI. Trimming removed 4 bases from V and 2 bases from J; junction bases left unmatched: 8. The CDR3 sequence: CASSSRGEPAYEQYF. CDR3 nucleotide sequence: TGTGCCAGCAGTTCCCGGGGGGAACCCGCCTACGAGCAGTACTTC.

On this clonotype: Being one base from a much bigger clone, this may be a read error. This rearrangement joins TRBV12-3 or TRBV12-4 to TRBJ2-1; 7 bases align to TRBD1. With 6 bases clipped from V and 2 bases from J, the junction kept 7 bases outside the gene matches. The CDR3 extends over 15 amino acids. The CDR3 DNA sequence: TGTGCCAGCAGGAACAGGGGAAGCCCCTACAATGAGCAGTTCTTC. Translating gives CASRNRGSPYNEQFF.

In regard to this clonotype: With a much larger clone just one base away, this may be a read error. CDR3: CASSGQPTDTRYF. The CDR3 DNA reads TGTGCCAGCAGCGGACAGCCCACAGATACGCGGTATTTT. The chain employs TRBV6-1 and TRBJ2-3, with D possibly TRBD1 on 6 matching bases. CDR1 and CDR2 from the germline V gene are MNHNS and SASEGT. CDR3 length equals 13 residues.

This clonotype was detected ten times or more. This chain links TRBV7-9 with TRBJ2-2, with TRBD2 matching over 7 bases. The germline CDR1 and CDR2 sequences are SEHNR and FQNEAQ (reference sequence). V dropped 6 bases and J dropped 7; count of bases not matched to a gene: 5. This CDR3 is 13 amino acids long. The CDR3 DNA sequence: TGTGCCAGCAGTTTCGGGGGGAGCGGGGAGCTGTTTTTT. Protein sequence: CASSFGGSGELFF. Based on the CDR3 plus reference TRBV7-9 and TRBJ2-2, the full variable domain is DTGVSQNPRHKITKRGQNVTFRCDPISEHNRLYWYRQTLGQGPEFLTYFQNEAQLEKSRLLSDRFSAERPKGSFSTLEIQRTEQGDSAMYLCASSFGGSGELFFGEGSRLTVL.

This clonotype was seen many times. The chain links TRBV7-9 to TRBJ1-4; D unresolved. The CDR3 contains 16 residues. V was clipped by 6 bases and J by 7 bases, with 21 bases between them. Germline V gene lookup returns CDR1 SEHNR and CDR2 FQNEAQ (reference sequence). For the CDR3, the DNA is TGTGCCAGCAGTTTTTCCCCCGGTTCCCCGGGTGAAAAACTGTTTTTT. It translates to CASSFSPGSPGEKLFF.

The gene calls are TRBV7-8 and TRBJ1-1; 8 positions match TRBD1. J gave up 0 bases and V 5 bases, and 5 bases lay outside the gene matches. In germline, CDR1 is SGHVS, CDR2 FQNEAQ. CDR3 length: 15 amino acids. CDR3 amino acids: CASSMLQGVNTEAFF. CDR3 bases: TGTGCCAGCAGCATGTTACAGGGGGTGAACACTGAAGCTTTCTTT.